What follows is one T cell receptor (beta chain) and its context. This entry belongs to a study of shared clonotypes between healthy human individuals. Only CD45RO-negative cells positively selected for CCR7 counted as naive CD8 cells, so terminally differentiated effector memory CD45RA+ cells were excluded. TCRdb's copy holds only in-frame clones and misses some; the assay was immunoSEQ multiplex PCR. The sample carries about 2.2 million clones, 85% to 95% recorded once. Sequencing was done on a sample of naive CD8+ T cells from PBMCs. The receptor comes from a man younger than 35 in good health. Some clones in this sample may be carry-over from other donors' samples.

The CDR3 loop reads CASSFGSRYGYTF. Here the CDR3 DNA reads TGTGCCAGCAGTTTCGGGTCACGGTATGGCTACACCTTC. The rearrangement joins TRBV28 to TRBJ1-2; D gene uncertain. Germline CDR1 and CDR2: MDHEN and SYDVKM. The CDR3 has 13 amino acids. Trimming shortened V by 3 bases and J by 5 bases, and 10 bases separated the two germline ends.